This T cell receptor beta chain was profiled in a study of graft-versus-host responses after intestinal transplantation. As for the study in general: All recipients were given anti-thymocyte globulin induction, and tacrolimus and steroids were then administered for around three years.

With respect to this clone: Its specificity is not known. At one of its ends the junction is not consistent with the germline gene, which may arise from a read error.

Clones were sequenced by immunoSEQ multiplex PCR, and TCRdb holds only the in-frame ones, with some missing. The sample holds about 71,000 clones; 90% are singletons and the top ten take 1.3%. CDR1 and CDR2 from the germline V gene are SSHAT and FNYEAQ (reference sequence). The CDR3 has 15 residues. The sample was unstimulated CD8+ T cells sorted from spleen or lymph node cells, taken before intestinal transplant. This clonotype was sampled from a human donor who received an intestinal transplant. The chain is built from TRBV7-7 and TRBJ2-5; 9 nucleotides match TRBD2. The CDR3 reads CASSPAGGREETQYF. In DNA form, the CDR3 reads TGTGCTAGCAGCCCAGCGGGGGGCCGAGAAGAGACCCAGTACTTC. Filled out from reference TRBV7-7 and TRBJ2-5, the complete variable domain reads GAGVSQSPRYKVTKRGQDVTLRCDPISSHATLYWYQQALGQGPEFLTYFNYEAQPDKSGLPSDRFSAERPEGSISTLTIQRTEQRDSAMYRCASSPAGGREETQYFGPGTRLLVL.